The clone carrying this T cell receptor (beta chain) was counted many times. Antigen: not known. CDR1 MNHEY and CDR2 SVGAGI come from the germline V gene. Losses at the gene ends were 2 bases for V and 3 bases for J; bases not matched to a gene: 0. CDR3 size: 13 residues. The data were taken from a study of T-cell memory formation after mild COVID-19. UMIs and sample barcodes were carried by the TCR alpha and TCR beta cDNA libraries that 5'RACE produced using constant-segment primers. TCRdb called the 5' RACE reads again in MiXCR, with one record for every CDR3 protein. Here the sample spans some 46,000 distinct CDR3 sequences, around 6.3% being singletons. Study observations and caveats: CD4+ contracting clones were found mainly in CM and EM, and CD8+ ones in EMRA. SARS-CoV-2 specificity of second-wave clones peaking day 37 was unconfirmed. Clones that contracted from day 15 to 85 had balanced CD4/CD8; later expanders were CD4+ biased.

V gene TRBV6-5 combines with J gene TRBJ2-7; 8 bases map to TRBD1. This receptor was obtained from an adult who had mild COVID-19 (a few samples of this study predate the infection). Cell type and time point are not known. Source material: PBMCs or a T cell subset sorted from them (not recorded which). The CDR3 protein is CASSYTGGYEQYF. For the CDR3, the DNA is TGTGCCAGCAGTTACACAGGGGGCTACGAGCAGTACTTC.